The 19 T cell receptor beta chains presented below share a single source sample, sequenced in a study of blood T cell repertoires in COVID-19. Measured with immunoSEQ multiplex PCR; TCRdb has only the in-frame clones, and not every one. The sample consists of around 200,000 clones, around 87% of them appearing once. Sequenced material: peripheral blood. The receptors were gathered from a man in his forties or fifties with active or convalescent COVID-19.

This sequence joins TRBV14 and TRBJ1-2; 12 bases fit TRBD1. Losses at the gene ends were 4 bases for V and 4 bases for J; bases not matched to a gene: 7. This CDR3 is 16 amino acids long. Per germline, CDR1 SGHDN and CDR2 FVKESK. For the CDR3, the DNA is TGTGCCAGCAGCCCCGGGACAGGGGGCTTCGTCTATGGCTACACCTTC. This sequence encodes CASSPGTGGFVYGYTF.

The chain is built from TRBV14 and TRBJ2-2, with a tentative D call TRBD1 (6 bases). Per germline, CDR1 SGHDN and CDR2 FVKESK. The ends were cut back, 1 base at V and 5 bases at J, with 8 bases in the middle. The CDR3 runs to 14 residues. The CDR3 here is CASSQVGGTGELFF. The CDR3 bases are TGTGCCAGCAGCCAAGTAGGGGGTACCGGGGAGCTGTTTTTT.

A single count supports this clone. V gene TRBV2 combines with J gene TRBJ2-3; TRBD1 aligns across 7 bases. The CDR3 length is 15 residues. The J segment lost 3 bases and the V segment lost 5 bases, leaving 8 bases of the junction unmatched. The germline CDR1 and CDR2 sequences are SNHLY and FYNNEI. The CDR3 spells CASSRQGIGTDTQYF. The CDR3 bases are TGTGCCAGCAGTAGACAGGGAATAGGGACAGATACGCAGTATTTT.

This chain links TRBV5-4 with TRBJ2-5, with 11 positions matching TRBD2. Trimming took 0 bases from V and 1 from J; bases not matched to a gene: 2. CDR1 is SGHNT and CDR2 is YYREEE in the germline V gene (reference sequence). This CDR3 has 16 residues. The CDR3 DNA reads TGTGCCAGCAGCTTGGGGACTAGCGGGTCCCAAGAGACCCAGTACTTC. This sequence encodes CASSLGTSGSQETQYF.

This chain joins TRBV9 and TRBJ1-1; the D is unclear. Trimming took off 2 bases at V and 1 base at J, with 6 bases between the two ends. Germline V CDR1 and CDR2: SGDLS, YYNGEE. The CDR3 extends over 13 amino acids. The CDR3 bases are TGTGCCAGCAGCGTGAGGAGGAACACTGAAGCTTTCTTT. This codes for CASSVRRNTEAFF. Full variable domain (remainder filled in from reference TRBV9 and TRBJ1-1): DSGVTQTPKHLITATGQRVTLRCSPRSGDLSVYWYQQSLDQGLQFLIQYYNGEERAKGNILERFSAQQFPDLHSELNLSSLELGDSALYFCASSVRRNTEAFFGQGTRLTVV.

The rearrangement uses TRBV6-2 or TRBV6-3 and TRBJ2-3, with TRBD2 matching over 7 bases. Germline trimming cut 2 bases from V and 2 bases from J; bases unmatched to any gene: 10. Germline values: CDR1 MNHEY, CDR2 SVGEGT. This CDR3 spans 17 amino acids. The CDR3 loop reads CASSYRLAGGPTDTQYF. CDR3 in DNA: TGTGCCAGCAGTTACAGACTAGCTGGTGGTCCCACAGATACGCAGTATTTT.

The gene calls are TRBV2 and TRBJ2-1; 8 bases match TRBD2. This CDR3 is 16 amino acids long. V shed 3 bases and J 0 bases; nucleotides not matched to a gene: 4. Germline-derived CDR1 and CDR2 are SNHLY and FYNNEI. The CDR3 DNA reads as TGTGCCAGCAGTGATGGGCGGGGGGCCTCCTACAATGAGCAGTTCTTC. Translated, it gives CASSDGRGASYNEQFF.

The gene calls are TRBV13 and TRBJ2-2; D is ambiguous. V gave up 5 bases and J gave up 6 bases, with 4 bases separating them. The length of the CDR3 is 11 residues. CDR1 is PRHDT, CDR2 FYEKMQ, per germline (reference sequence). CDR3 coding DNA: TGTGCCAGCAGCCTTGCCGGGGAGCTGTTTTTT. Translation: CASSLAGELFF.

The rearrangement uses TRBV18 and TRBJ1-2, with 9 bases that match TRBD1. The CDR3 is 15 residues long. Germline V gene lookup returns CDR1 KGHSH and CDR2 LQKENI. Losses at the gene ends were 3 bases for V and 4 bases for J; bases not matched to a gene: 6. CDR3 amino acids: CASSPGTGSLYGYTF. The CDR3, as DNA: TGTGCCAGCTCACCTGGGACAGGGAGTCTCTATGGCTACACCTTC.

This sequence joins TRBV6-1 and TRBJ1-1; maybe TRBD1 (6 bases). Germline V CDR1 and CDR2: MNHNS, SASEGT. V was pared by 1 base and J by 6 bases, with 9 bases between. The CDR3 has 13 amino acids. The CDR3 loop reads CASSEEGGAEAFF. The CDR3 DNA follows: TGTGCCAGCAGTGAAGAGGGGGGGGCTGAAGCTTTCTTT.

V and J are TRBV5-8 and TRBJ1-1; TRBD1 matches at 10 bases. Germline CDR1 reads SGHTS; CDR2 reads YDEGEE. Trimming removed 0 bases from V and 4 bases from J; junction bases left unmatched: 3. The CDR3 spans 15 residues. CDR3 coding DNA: TGTGCCAGCAGCTTGGATAGGACAGGGGGCACTGAAGCTTTCTTT. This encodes CASSLDRTGGTEAFF.

CDR3 DNA: TGTGCCAGTAGTATAGACGGGACAGCCCTCTCCTACGAGCAGTACTTC. Its translation: CASSIDGTALSYEQYF. The J gene is TRBJ2-7, the V gene TRBV19, with TRBD1 identical over 7 bases. V was pared by 0 bases and J by 0 bases, with 5 bases of the junction left unmatched. The CDR3 covers 16 residues. CDR1 and CDR2 from the germline V gene are LNHDA and SQIVND (reference sequence). Variable domain in full (rest from reference TRBV19 and TRBJ2-7): DGGITQSPKYLFRKEGQNVTLSCEQNLNHDAMYWYRQDPGQGLRLIYYSQIVNDFQKGDIAEGYSVSREKKESFPLTVTSAQKNPTAFYLCASSIDGTALSYEQYFGPGTRLTVT.

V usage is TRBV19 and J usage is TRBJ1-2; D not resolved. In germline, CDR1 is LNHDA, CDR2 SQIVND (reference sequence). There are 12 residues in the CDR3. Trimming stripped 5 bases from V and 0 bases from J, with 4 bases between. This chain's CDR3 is CASSWPNYGYTF. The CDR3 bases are TGTGCCAGTAGTTGGCCTAACTATGGCTACACCTTC.

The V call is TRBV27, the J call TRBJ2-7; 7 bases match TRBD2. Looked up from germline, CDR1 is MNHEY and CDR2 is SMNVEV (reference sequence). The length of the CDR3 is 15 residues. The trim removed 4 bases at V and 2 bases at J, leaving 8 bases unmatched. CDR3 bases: TGTGCCAGCAGTTCCCAGCGGGACTTGCCCTACGAGCAGTACTTC. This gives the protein CASSSQRDLPYEQYF.

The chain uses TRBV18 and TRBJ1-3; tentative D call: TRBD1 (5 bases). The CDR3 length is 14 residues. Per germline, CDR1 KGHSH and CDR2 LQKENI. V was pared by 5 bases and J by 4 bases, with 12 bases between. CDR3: CASSGQGGGNTIYF. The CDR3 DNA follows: TGTGCCAGCTCAGGTCAGGGAGGCGGAAACACCATATATTTT.

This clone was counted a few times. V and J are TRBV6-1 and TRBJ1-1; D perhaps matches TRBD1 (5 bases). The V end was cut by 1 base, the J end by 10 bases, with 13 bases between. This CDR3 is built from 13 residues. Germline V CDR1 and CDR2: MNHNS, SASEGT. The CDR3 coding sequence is TGTGCCAGCAGTGAAGGGGGGGGTTATGGAGCTTTCTTT. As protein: CASSEGGGYGAFF.

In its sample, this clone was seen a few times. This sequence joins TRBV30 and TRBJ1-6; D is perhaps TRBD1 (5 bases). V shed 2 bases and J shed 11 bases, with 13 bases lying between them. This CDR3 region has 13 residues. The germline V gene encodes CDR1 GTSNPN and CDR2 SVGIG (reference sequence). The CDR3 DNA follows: TGTGCCTGGAGTCCAGGGAGGATTCCACCCCTCCACTTT. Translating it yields CAWSPGRIPPLHF. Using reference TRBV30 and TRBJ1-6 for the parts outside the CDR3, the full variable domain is SQTIHQWPATLVQPVGSPLSLECTVEGTSNPNLYWYRQAAGRGLQLLFYSVGIGQISSEVPQNLSASRPQDRQFILSSKKLLLSDSGFYLCAWSPGRIPPLHFGNGTRLTVT.

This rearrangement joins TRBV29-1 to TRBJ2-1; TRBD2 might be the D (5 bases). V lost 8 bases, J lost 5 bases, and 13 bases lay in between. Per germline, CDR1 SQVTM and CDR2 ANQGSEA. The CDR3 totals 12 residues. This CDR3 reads CSILDWDNEQFF. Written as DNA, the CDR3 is TGCAGCATCCTGGACTGGGACAATGAGCAGTTCTTC.

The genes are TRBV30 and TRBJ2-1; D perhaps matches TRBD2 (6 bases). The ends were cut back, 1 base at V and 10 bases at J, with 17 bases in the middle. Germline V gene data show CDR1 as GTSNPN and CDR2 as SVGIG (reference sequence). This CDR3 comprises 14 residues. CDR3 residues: CAWSGGSWGDEQFF. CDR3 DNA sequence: TGTGCCTGGAGTGGGGGTAGCTGGGGGGACGAGCAGTTCTTC.